The rows below give T cell receptor beta chains drawn from one sample of a study of Graves' ophthalmopathy and Graves' hyperthyroidism. TCRdb analysed the multiplex PCR reads with MiXCR anew, one entry per CDR3 protein. In the table there are more than 300,000 distinct CDR3 sequences, about 16% of which are singletons. Sequencing used peripheral blood. The receptors come from a woman younger than 35 with stable Graves' hyperthyroidism. The CDR3 runs from the conserved cysteine through the conserved F or W. The D gene is left open where the match is weak. Some rows mark clone size as missing; the rest say once, few, many or name a class of expanded clone.

>TRBJ2-5|TRBV12-3/TRBV12-4|many|.
TGTGCCAGCAGTTTAGAGTCCCGACGGATCCAAGAGACCCAGTACTTC
CASSLESRRIQETQYF
>TRBJ1-1|TRBV15|many|.
TGTGCCACCAGCAGAGGGTCCGCCATGAACACTGAAGCTTTCTTT
CATSRGSAMNTEAFF
>TRBJ2-7|TRBV5-5|.|TRBD2
TGTGCCAGCAGCGGTCGTAGCGGGGGAATCTCCTACGAGCAGTACTTC
CASSGRSGGISYEQYF
>TRBJ1-1|TRBV19|many|.
TGTGCCAGTAGTATAATCTCGTCTGGGCCTGAAGCTTTCTTT
CASSIISSGPEAFF
>TRBJ2-2|TRBV12-3/TRBV12-4|many|.
TGTGCCAGCAGTCCCCTCCCGGGGGGCCACACCGGGGAGCTGTTTTTT
CASSPLPGGHTGELFF
>TRBJ2-5|TRBV12-3/TRBV12-4|once|.
TGTGCCAGCAGCCGCCCCGAAGAACTCCAAGAGACCCAGTACTTC
CASSRPEELQETQYF
>TRBJ1-2|TRBV6-1|many|.
TGTGCCAGCAGTCCGGACCCCCGGGTGCATGGCTACACCTTC
CASSPDPRVHGYTF
>TRBJ1-2|TRBV11-2|many|TRBD1
TGTGCCAGCAGCTTAGGTCCTGGGACAGGGGGGGAGCGTGGCTACACCTTC
CASSLGPGTGGERGYTF
>TRBJ2-7|TRBV6-5|once|TRBD1
TGTGCCAGCAGTTACGCCCCTGACAGGGCGTCGCAGTACTTC
CASSYAPDRASQYF
>TRBJ1-1|TRBV12-3/TRBV12-4|many|.
TGTGCCAGCAGTTTAGCTCCAGCCGTGAACACTGAAGCTTTCTTT
CASSLAPAVNTEAFF
>TRBJ2-5|TRBV27|.|TRBD2
TGTGCCAGCAGTAGGTCTAGCGGGAGGTGGGAGACCCAGTACTTC
CASSRSSGRWETQYF
>TRBJ1-5|TRBV2|.|.
TGTGCCAGCAGTCTAAATAGCAATCAGCCCCAGCATTTT
CASSLNSNQPQHF
>TRBJ1-1|TRBV11-2|many|.
TGTGCCAGCAGCTACCTAGAACGGGACATCACTGAAGCTTTCTTT
CASSYLERDITEAFF
>TRBJ2-7|TRBV10-2|many|TRBD1
TGCGCCAGCAGGAATACAGGGGGCAACGAGCAGTACTTC
CASRNTGGNEQYF
>TRBJ2-7|TRBV6-2/TRBV6-3|many|.
TGTGCCAGCAGCTTTCAGTCCTACGAGCAGTACTTC
CASSFQSYEQYF
>TRBJ1-5|TRBV6-1|few|.
TGTGCCAGCAGTGAAAGGAGAGCTTATCAGCCCCAGCATTTT
CASSERRAYQPQHF
>TRBJ1-3|TRBV7-2|many|.
TGTGCCAGCAGCTTATTGAGGGGAGCTGGAAACACCATATATTTT
CASSLLRGAGNTIYF
>TRBJ1-5|TRBV9|.|.
TGTGCCAGCAGCGGGCCTCCGGGAGGACCTAATCAGCCCCAGCATTTT
CASSGPPGGPNQPQHF
>TRBJ1-2|TRBV27|many|.
TGTGCCACCGCAGAGGGAGAGTTAGGTGGCTACACCTTC
CATAEGELGGYTF
>TRBJ1-2|TRBV10-3|many|TRBD1
TGTGCCATCAGTGATTGGCAGGGGGCAAGTAAGGACTATGGCTACACCTTC
CAISDWQGASKDYGYTF
>TRBJ1-1|TRBV10-3|many|.
TGTGCCTCTTCAGGGGAGGAGGACACTGAAGCTTTCTTT
CASSGEEDTEAFF
>TRBJ1-6|TRBV7-2|many|.
TGTGCCAGCAGCTTGAGGGGATGGGATTCACCCCTCCACTTT
CASSLRGWDSPLHF
>TRBJ2-2|TRBV24-1|.|TRBD1
TGTGCCACCCGGGGACAGGGGTCGATCGGGGAGCTGTTTTTT
CATRGQGSIGELFF
>TRBJ2-5|TRBV24-1|many|.
TGTGCCACCAGTGACCCCCGGGCTCAAGAGACCCAGTACTTC
CATSDPRAQETQYF
>TRBJ1-1|TRBV7-2|.|.
TGTGCCAGCAGCTTAGCGACCGTCCCCACTGAAGCTTTCTTT
CASSLATVPTEAFF
>TRBJ2-7|TRBV10-3|many|TRBD1
TGTGCCATCGGAGATGGGAAGGGACAGGGGGCGGTCCGGCGCTTC
CAIGDGKGQGAVRRF
>TRBJ1-1|TRBV6-2/TRBV6-3|many|TRBD1
TGTGCCAGCAGGGACAGGGGGCTAAAGAACACTGAAGCTTTCTTT
CASRDRGLKNTEAFF
>TRBJ2-7|TRBV29-1|many|.
TGCAGCGTTCTAGTCGGCGAGCAGTACTTC
CSVLVGEQYF
>TRBJ2-2|TRBV7-9|.|.
TGTGCCAGCAGCTTAGGGTTCGGCTCGAACACCGGGGAGCTGTTTTTT
CASSLGFGSNTGELFF
>TRBJ2-7|TRBV19|many|.
TGTGCCAGTAGCCTACAACAGGGTTTAGAGCAGTACTTC
CASSLQQGLEQYF
>TRBJ1-2|TRBV29-1|many|.
TGCAGCGTCGGACAGTCACTACTTTATGGCTACACCTTC
CSVGQSLLYGYTF
>TRBJ2-5|TRBV10-3|many|.
TGTGCCATCGGGGGGGGGCTACAAGAGACCCAGTACTTC
CAIGGGLQETQYF
>TRBJ2-5|TRBV20-1|.|.
TGCAGTGCCATATCGCGGCCAGGGAGGGAGACCCAGTACTTC
CSAISRPGRETQYF
>TRBJ2-7|TRBV19|many|.
TGTGCCAGTACGGGGGCTTCCTACGAGCAGTACTTC
CASTGASYEQYF
>TRBJ2-5|TRBV12-3/TRBV12-4|.|TRBD2
TGTGCCAGCAGACTAGCGGGGTTGGAGACCCAGTACTTC
CASRLAGLETQYF
>TRBJ2-7|TRBV7-6|many|.
TGTGCCAGCAGCGCCGTGGACGGTTCCTACGAGCAGTACTTC
CASSAVDGSYEQYF
>TRBJ2-5|TRBV11-2|many|TRBD2
TGTGCCAGCAGCTTAGATGCGGGGGAACAAGAGACCCAGTACTTC
CASSLDAGEQETQYF